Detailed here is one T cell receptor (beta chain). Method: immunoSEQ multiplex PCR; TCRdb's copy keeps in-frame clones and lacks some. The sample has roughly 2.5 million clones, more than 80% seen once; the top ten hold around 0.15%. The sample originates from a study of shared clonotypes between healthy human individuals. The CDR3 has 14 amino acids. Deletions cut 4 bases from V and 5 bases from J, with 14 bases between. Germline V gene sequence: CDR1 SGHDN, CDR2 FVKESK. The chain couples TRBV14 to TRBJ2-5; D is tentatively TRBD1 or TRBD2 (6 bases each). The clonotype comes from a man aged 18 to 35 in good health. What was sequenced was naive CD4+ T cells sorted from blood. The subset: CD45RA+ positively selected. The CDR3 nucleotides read TGTGCCAGCAGCCGCTCGGGGGCCGGGGAGACCCAGTACTTC. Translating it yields CASSRSGAGETQYF. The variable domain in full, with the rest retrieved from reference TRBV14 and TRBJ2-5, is EAGVTQFPSHSVIEKGQTVTLRCDPISGHDNLYWYRRVMGKEIKFLLHFVKESKQDESGMPNNRFLAERTGGTYSTLKVQPAELEDSGVYFCASSRSGAGETQYFGPGTRLLVL.